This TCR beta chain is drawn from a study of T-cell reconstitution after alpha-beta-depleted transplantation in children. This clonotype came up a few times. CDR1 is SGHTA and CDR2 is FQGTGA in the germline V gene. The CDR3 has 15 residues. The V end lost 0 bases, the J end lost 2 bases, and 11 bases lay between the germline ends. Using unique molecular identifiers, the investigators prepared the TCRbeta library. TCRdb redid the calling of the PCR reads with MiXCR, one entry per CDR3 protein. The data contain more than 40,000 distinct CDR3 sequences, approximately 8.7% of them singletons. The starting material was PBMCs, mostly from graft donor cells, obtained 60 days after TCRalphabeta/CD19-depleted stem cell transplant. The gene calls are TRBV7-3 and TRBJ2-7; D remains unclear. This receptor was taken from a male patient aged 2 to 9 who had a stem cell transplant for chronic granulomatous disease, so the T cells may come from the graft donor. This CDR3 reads CASSLTPLPAYEQYF. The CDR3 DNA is TGTGCCAGCAGCTTAACTCCGCTACCGGCCTACGAGCAGTACTTC.